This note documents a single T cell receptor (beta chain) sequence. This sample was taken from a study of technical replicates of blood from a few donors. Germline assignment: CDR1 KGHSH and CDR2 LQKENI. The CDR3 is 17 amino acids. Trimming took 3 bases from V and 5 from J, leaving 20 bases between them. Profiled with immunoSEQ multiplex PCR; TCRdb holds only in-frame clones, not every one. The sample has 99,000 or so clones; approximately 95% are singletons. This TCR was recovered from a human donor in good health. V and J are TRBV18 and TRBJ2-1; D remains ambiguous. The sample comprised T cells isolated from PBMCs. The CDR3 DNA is TGTGCCAGCTCACCTTACCATTCAACACCCGTTAACAATGAGCAGTTCTTC. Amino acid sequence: CASSPYHSTPVNNEQFF.